This T cell receptor (beta chain) was found in a study of shared clonotypes between healthy human individuals. Study conclusions and caveats: With a handful of donors compared, 4.5% to 6.5% of naive CD4 clonotypes were shared.

Free of recent acute infections or vaccinations, the donors were healthy HIV-negative adults. The protocol was immunoSEQ multiplex PCR, while the TCRdb copy is restricted to in-frame clones and leaves out a portion. Of 640,000 or so clones detected, more than 70% appear once; the ten largest clones hold approximately 1.8%. The CDR3 runs 13 residues. CDR1 SNHLY and CDR2 FYNNEI come from the germline V gene. V gave up 5 bases and J gave up 6 bases, with 14 bases separating them. As to this clone: Its antigen remains unknown.

Sequenced sample: memory CD4+ T cells sorted from blood. Regarding subset: CD45RA-negative fraction. This rearrangement joins TRBV2 to TRBJ2-7; D tentatively reads TRBD1 or TRBD2 (5 bases each). The sequence came from a woman aged 30 to 39 in good health. DNA of the CDR3: TGTGCCAGCAGTCCGGGACCCTCGGTCGAGCAGTACTTC. This encodes CASSPGPSVEQYF.